The rows below give T cell receptor beta chains drawn from one sample of a study of shared clonotypes between healthy human individuals. Profiling relied on immunoSEQ multiplex PCR, and the TCRdb table lists in-frame clones only, not all of them. The sample comprises about 2.3 million clones, approximately 93% of which are singletons, and 0.3% to 0.4% rests with the top ten. What was sequenced was naive CD4+ T cells from PBMCs. The receptors were sampled from a man aged 18-30 years in good health. Some clones in this sample may be carry-over from other donors' samples. CDR3s include the opening cysteine and the closing phenylalanine or tryptophan. Each record gives: J gene, V gene, clone size, CDR3 protein. Clone size, where shown, is once, few, many, or a class for clones that have expanded.

j_gene: TRBJ2-1
v_gene: TRBV28
abundance: .
CDR3aa: CASSLFGTSGSNEQFF

j_gene: TRBJ1-4
v_gene: TRBV28
abundance: .
CDR3aa: CASSLLRGGANNEKLFF

j_gene: TRBJ2-1
v_gene: TRBV28
abundance: .
CDR3aa: CASSRDEQFF

j_gene: TRBJ2-5
v_gene: TRBV5-6
abundance: once
CDR3aa: CASSPPRALGETQYF

j_gene: TRBJ2-1
v_gene: TRBV10-3
abundance: .
CDR3aa: CAISGQRSINEQFF

j_gene: TRBJ1-1
v_gene: TRBV30
abundance: .
CDR3aa: CAARGSPLEAFF

j_gene: TRBJ2-1
v_gene: TRBV18
abundance: once
CDR3aa: CASSEGLAGANEQFF

j_gene: TRBJ2-5
v_gene: TRBV27
abundance: once
CDR3aa: CASSSRVSQETQYF

j_gene: TRBJ1-1
v_gene: TRBV28
abundance: .
CDR3aa: CASRPYTRGTEAFF

j_gene: TRBJ2-1
v_gene: TRBV4-2
abundance: once
CDR3aa: CASSQESDRTYNEQFF

j_gene: TRBJ1-1
v_gene: TRBV28
abundance: once
CDR3aa: CASSARSLNTEAFF

j_gene: TRBJ2-1
v_gene: TRBV5-1
abundance: .
CDR3aa: CASSLGLAGGLQFF

j_gene: TRBJ2-6
v_gene: TRBV5-1
abundance: .
CDR3aa: CASSPERGPGLAGDSSGANVLTF

j_gene: TRBJ1-1
v_gene: TRBV30
abundance: .
CDR3aa: CAWSVWRVQVSEAFF

j_gene: TRBJ1-2
v_gene: TRBV5-4
abundance: .
CDR3aa: CASRGPGQLSLSYTF

j_gene: TRBJ1-1
v_gene: TRBV19
abundance: .
CDR3aa: CASSSGTRLYTEAFF